The 24 T cell receptor beta chains presented below share a single source sample, sequenced in a study of regulatory T cells in long-lasting Graves disease. Building the TCR beta libraries relied on iRepertoire HTBI primers, and CDR3 regions underwent Arm-PCR. TCRdb independently ran MiXCR on the multiplex PCR reads; one entry per CDR3 protein. The sample carries about 450,000 distinct CDR3 sequences, 15% to 20% recorded once. Time point: newly diagnosed GD, antithyroid drugs for less than 3 months. After RNA was extracted from PBMCs, the TCR library was made from it. This sample also belongs to another study, concerning T cells in Graves' hyperthyroidism and ophthalmopathy.

Sample: peripheral blood mononuclear cells (PBMCs), taken at new diagnosis, from a patient treated with antithyroid drugs. These receptors all stem from a woman aged 25-40 years with Graves disease.

This clonotype was counted once. V usage is TRBV2 and J usage is TRBJ2-1; 9 bases are shared with TRBD1. This CDR3 is 16 amino acids long. Germline V CDR1 and CDR2: SNHLY, FYNNEI. V gave up 5 bases and J gave up 6 bases; unmatched junction bases: 11. The CDR3 nucleotides read TGTGCCAGCAGTTTATCCGGGACAGGGTCCCGCAATGAGCAGTTCTTC. Residues: CASSLSGTGSRNEQFF. The full variable domain, in which reference TRBV2 and TRBJ2-1 provide the parts outside the CDR3, is EPEVTQTPSHQVTQMGQEVILRCVPISNHLYFYWYRQILGQKVEFLVSFYNNEISEKSEIFDDQFSVERPDGSNFTLKIRSTKLEDSAMYFCASSLSGTGSRNEQFFGPGTRLTVL.

The CDR3 nucleotides are TGTGCCAGCAGTGAGTACAGGGGCGGCAATCAGCCCCAGCATTTT. As protein: CASSEYRGGNQPQHF. The V gene is TRBV2, the J gene TRBJ1-5; 7 nucleotides line up with TRBD1. The length of the CDR3 is 15 residues. After removal of 3 bases from V and 2 bases from J, the junction contained 4 bases not matched to a gene. Germline CDR1 SNHLY, CDR2 FYNNEI.

There are many counts of this clonotype. The V call is TRBV28, the J call TRBJ1-5; 11 positions agree with TRBD1. The CDR3 consists of 19 residues. The trim removed 1 base at V and 0 bases at J, leaving 8 bases unmatched. CDR1 and CDR2 from the germline V gene are MDHEN and SYDVKM. CDR3 amino acids: CASSLSRTGGPYSNQPQHF. The DNA for the CDR3 is TGTGCCAGCAGTTTATCCCGGACAGGGGGCCCCTATAGCAATCAGCCCCAGCATTTT.

In this sample, this clonotype turned up many times. V gene TRBV5-1 combines with J gene TRBJ1-1, with TRBD1 as a possible D gene (5 bases). Germline CDR1 is SGHRS and CDR2 is YFSETQ. V lost 4 bases, J lost 1 base, and 11 bases lay in between. The CDR3 sequence is 14 residues long. CDR3 protein: CASSPDSSNTEAFF. CDR3 nucleotides: TGCGCCAGCAGCCCAGACAGCTCGAACACTGAAGCTTTCTTT. The full variable domain, completed using reference TRBV5-1 and TRBJ1-1, is KAGVTQTPRYLIKTRGQQVTLSCSPISGHRSVSWYQQTPGQGLQFLFEYFSETQRNKGNFPGRFSGRQFSNSRSEMNVSTLELGDSALYLCASSPDSSNTEAFFGQGTRLTVV.

This clonotype was detected ten times or more. This rearrangement joins TRBV2 to TRBJ1-2, with a possible D match to TRBD1 (5 bases). The V end lost 0 bases, the J end lost 0 bases, and 11 bases lay between the germline ends. This CDR3 contains 16 residues. In germline, CDR1 is SNHLY, CDR2 FYNNEI. The CDR3 sequence: CASSEAEGMANYGYTF. The CDR3 region has the DNA TGTGCCAGCAGTGAAGCAGAGGGGATGGCTAACTATGGCTACACCTTC.

This clonotype was seen repeatedly, ten times or more. CDR3 sequence: CASSYLSEDRGHLYEQYF. CDR3 sequence (DNA): TGTGCCAGCAGCTACCTATCCGAGGACAGGGGGCATTTGTACGAGCAGTACTTC. The genes are TRBV7-6 and TRBJ2-7, with TRBD1 identical over 11 bases. This CDR3 comprises 18 residues. Germline V gene lookup returns CDR1 SGHVS and CDR2 FNYEAQ. V lost 4 bases, J lost 4 bases, and 15 bases stayed unmatched.

This clonotype has at least ten counts. For the CDR3, the DNA is TGTGCCAGCAGTCCAGCGGGAGGGCCTCGGGGGCAGTTCTTC. Protein product: CASSPAGGPRGQFF. The gene calls are TRBV28 and TRBJ2-1; 10 nucleotides align to TRBD2. Trimming removed 5 bases from V and 12 bases from J; junction bases left unmatched: 10. This CDR3 is 14 amino acids long. Germline CDR1 and CDR2: MDHEN and SYDVKM. The variable domain in full, completed from reference TRBV28 and TRBJ2-1, reads DVKVTQSSRYLVKRTGEKVFLECVQDMDHENMFWYRQDPGLGLRLIYFSYDVKMKEKGDIPEGYSVSREKKERFSLILESASTNQTSMYLCASSPAGGPRGQFFGPGTRLTVL.

Ten or more counts support this clonotype. The rearrangement links TRBV6-5 to TRBJ2-2, with D unclear. Looked up from germline, CDR1 is MNHEY and CDR2 is SVGAGI. V was shortened by 3 bases and J by 9 bases, with 8 bases between the two germline ends. This CDR3 is 12 amino acids long. CDR3 bases: TGTGCCAGCAGTTATACCCCCCGGGAGCTGTTTTTT. Protein: CASSYTPRELFF.

In its sample, this clonotype was seen many times. The CDR3 loop reads CATRGLPGYGYTF. The CDR3 DNA sequence: TGTGCCACCCGGGGGCTGCCCGGCTATGGCTACACCTTC. This sequence joins TRBV12-3 or TRBV12-4 and TRBJ1-2; TRBD1 might be the D (6 bases). The germline V and J ends were trimmed by 10 bases and 4 bases, with 16 bases remaining between them. The CDR3 is 13 residues long.

This clonotype has a count of ten or more. The rearrangement links TRBV20-1 to TRBJ2-3; D is ambiguous. This CDR3 region has 14 residues. The ends were cut back, 1 base at V and 0 bases at J, with 8 bases in the middle. Per germline, CDR1 DFQATT and CDR2 SNEGSKA (reference sequence). CDR3 residues: CSARAVTSTDTQYF. In DNA, the CDR3 is TGCAGTGCTAGAGCGGTTACCAGCACAGATACGCAGTATTTT.

On this clonotype itself: The germline gene is not matched at one end of the junction; a read error may be the cause. The chain combines TRBV3-1 with TRBJ1-2; D uncertain. The length of the CDR3 is 13 residues. Per the germline V gene, CDR1 is LGHDT and CDR2 is YNNKEL (reference sequence). DNA of the CDR3: TGTGCCAGCAGCCTCGGGCAGAACTATGGCTGCACCTTC. It yields the protein CASSLGQNYGCTF.

In this sample, this clonotype turned up many times. V is TRBV6-1 and J is TRBJ1-1; D unresolved. Trimming took off 1 base at V and 5 bases at J, with 14 bases between the two ends. The germline CDR1 and CDR2 sequences are MNHNS and SASEGT. The CDR3 has 15 amino acids. The CDR3 nucleotides read TGTGCCAGCAGTGAAGTTGGGATAAGGGTTACTGAAGCTTTCTTT. It is translated as CASSEVGIRVTEAFF.

V and J are TRBV9 and TRBJ2-1; TRBD2 aligns across 14 bases. Germline values: CDR1 SGDLS, CDR2 YYNGEE. Trimming removed 4 bases from V and 10 bases from J; junction bases left unmatched: 7. The CDR3 covers 15 residues. This CDR3 reads CASSRGLAGVYEQFF. The CDR3 DNA is TGTGCCAGCAGCAGGGGACTAGCGGGAGTTTACGAGCAGTTCTTC.

The V and J genes are TRBV28 and TRBJ2-7, with 14 bases aligning to TRBD2. J was trimmed by 2 bases and V by 1 base; bases with no gene match: 10. The CDR3 contains 19 residues. The V gene's germline CDR1 is MDHEN and CDR2 SYDVKM. In DNA form, the CDR3 reads TGTGCCAGCAGTTTATTTGTGACTAGCGGGAGGGCCGGGCCCTACGAGCAGTACTTC. As protein: CASSLFVTSGRAGPYEQYF.

This clonotype was seen ten or more times. The J gene is TRBJ2-5, the V gene TRBV11-2, with D possibly TRBD2 on 6 matching bases. This CDR3 is built from 16 residues. The germline V gene encodes CDR1 SGHAT and CDR2 FQNNGV. V was trimmed by 0 bases and J by 1 base, leaving 12 bases between them. CDR3 residues: CASSLDSAGLQETQYF. DNA of the CDR3: TGTGCCAGCAGCTTAGACTCGGCGGGGCTCCAAGAGACCCAGTACTTC.

In this sample, this clonotype turned up many times. The chain combines TRBV20-1 with TRBJ2-2, with 7 bases identical to TRBD2. This CDR3 has 15 residues. CDR1 DFQATT and CDR2 SNEGSKA come from the germline V gene (reference sequence). V gave up 7 bases and J gave up 0 bases; unmatched junction bases: 8. The CDR3 spells CSGSAGRSNTGELFF. The CDR3 nucleotides read TGCAGTGGATCAGCGGGAAGATCGAACACCGGGGAGCTGTTTTTT.

Only one count was recorded for this clonotype. A junction end diverges from the germline sequence, so it may reflect a read error. The rearrangement links TRBV5-1 to TRBJ1-5; possible D gene TRBD1, 5 bases. Germline CDR1 is SGHRS and CDR2 is YFSETQ. The CDR3 contains 13 residues. The CDR3 DNA sequence: TGCACCAGCAGCTCGCAGGGAGATCAGCCCCAGCATTTT. Its protein is CTSSSQGDQPQHF.

This clonotype has at least ten counts. This chain joins TRBV7-2 and TRBJ1-2; TRBD1 might be the D (5 bases). V was clipped by 1 base and J by 3 bases, with 24 bases between them. The V gene's germline CDR1 is SGHTA and CDR2 FQGNSA. The CDR3 runs 19 residues. The CDR3 protein is CASSLGGPRLGGSYYGYTF. The CDR3 DNA is TGTGCCAGCAGCTTAGGTGGCCCCCGCTTGGGGGGATCTTACTATGGCTACACCTTC. Full variable domain (rest looked up from reference TRBV7-2 and TRBJ1-2): GAGVSQSPSNKVTEKGKDVELRCDPISGHTALYWYRQSLGQGLEFLIYFQGNSAPDKSGLPSDRFSAERTGGSVSTLTIQRTQQEDSAVYLCASSLGGPRLGGSYYGYTFGSGTRLTVV.

The sample holds a few counts of this clonotype. CDR3 in DNA: TGTGCCAGCACCGGGACACACCAAGAGACCCAGTACTTC. Translated, it gives CASTGTHQETQYF. The rearrangement links TRBV18 to TRBJ2-5; D is possibly TRBD1 (6 bases). Germline V gene data show CDR1 as KGHSH and CDR2 as LQKENI. The V and J ends lost 8 bases and 0 bases respectively, with 10 bases between them. This CDR3 is built from 13 residues.

A single count supports this clonotype. A much larger clone sits a single nucleotide away, making a read error possible. The chain links TRBV28 to TRBJ2-3, with a possible D match to TRBD2 (6 bases). Germline CDR1 reads MDHEN; CDR2 reads SYDVKM. The V and J ends lost 2 bases and 5 bases respectively, with 11 bases between them. This CDR3 has 14 amino acids. The CDR3 sequence is CASSLVGREDTQYF. The CDR3, as DNA: TGTGCCAGCAGTTTAGTGGGGCGGGAAGATACGCAGTATTTT.

A remark on this clonotype: With a much larger clone just one base away, this may be a read error. V is TRBV6-1 and J is TRBJ2-5; 10 nucleotides match TRBD1. The assigned J gene may be wrong: the sequence end matches TRBJ2-1 better. The CDR3 is 15 residues long. The V gene's germline CDR1 is MNHNS and CDR2 SASEGT. This CDR3 reads CASSEWGTGVYEQFF. The CDR3 DNA sequence: TGTGCCAGCAGTGAGTGGGGGACAGGGGTCTACGAGCAGTTCTTC.

This clonotype was counted at least ten times. This sequence joins TRBV4-3 and TRBJ2-1, with D possibly being TRBD1 or TRBD2 (5 bases each). V shed 1 base and J shed 4 bases, with 11 bases lying between them. This CDR3 is 15 amino acids long. Germline V lookup: CDR1 LGHNA, CDR2 YSLEER. This chain's CDR3 is CASSQARDPYNEQFF. The CDR3 bases are TGCGCCAGCAGCCAAGCCCGGGACCCTTACAATGAGCAGTTCTTC.

A few counts support this clonotype. V and J are TRBV19 and TRBJ2-1, with 7 bases that match TRBD2. The V segment lost 6 bases and the J segment 10 bases; nucleotides outside the gene matches: 15. Per germline, CDR1 LNHDA and CDR2 SQIVND (reference sequence). The CDR3 has 15 amino acids. CDR3 in DNA: TGTGCCAGTAGACCCGCCCCGGGAGGTGGAGAGGAGCAGTTCTTC. Its translation is CASRPAPGGGEEQFF.

Ten or more counts support this clonotype. The V call is TRBV6-1, the J call TRBJ1-1; D is unresolved. In germline, CDR1 is MNHNS, CDR2 SASEGT. Between the trimmed V and J ends, which lost 11 bases and 1 base, there was a span of 14 bases. This CDR3 contains 13 residues. CDR3 amino acids: CASTLQENTEAFF. For the CDR3, the DNA is TGTGCCTCGACCCTCCAGGAGAACACTGAAGCTTTCTTT.